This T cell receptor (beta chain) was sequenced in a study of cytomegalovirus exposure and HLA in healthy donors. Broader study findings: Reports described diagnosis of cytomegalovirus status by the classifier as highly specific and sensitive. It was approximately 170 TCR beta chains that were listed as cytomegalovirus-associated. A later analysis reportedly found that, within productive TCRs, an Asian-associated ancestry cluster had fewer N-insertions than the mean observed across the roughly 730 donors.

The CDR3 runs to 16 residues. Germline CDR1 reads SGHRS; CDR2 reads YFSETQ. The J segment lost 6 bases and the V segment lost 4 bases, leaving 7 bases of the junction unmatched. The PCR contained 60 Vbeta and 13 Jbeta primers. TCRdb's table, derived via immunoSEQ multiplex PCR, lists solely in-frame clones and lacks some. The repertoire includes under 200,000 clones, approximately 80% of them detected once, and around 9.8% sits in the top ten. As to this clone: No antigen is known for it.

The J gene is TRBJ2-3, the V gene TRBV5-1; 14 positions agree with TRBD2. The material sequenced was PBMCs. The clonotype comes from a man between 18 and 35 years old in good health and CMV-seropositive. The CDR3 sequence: CASSEGLAGEADTQYF. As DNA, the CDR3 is TGCGCCAGCAGCGAGGGACTAGCGGGAGAAGCGGATACGCAGTATTTT.